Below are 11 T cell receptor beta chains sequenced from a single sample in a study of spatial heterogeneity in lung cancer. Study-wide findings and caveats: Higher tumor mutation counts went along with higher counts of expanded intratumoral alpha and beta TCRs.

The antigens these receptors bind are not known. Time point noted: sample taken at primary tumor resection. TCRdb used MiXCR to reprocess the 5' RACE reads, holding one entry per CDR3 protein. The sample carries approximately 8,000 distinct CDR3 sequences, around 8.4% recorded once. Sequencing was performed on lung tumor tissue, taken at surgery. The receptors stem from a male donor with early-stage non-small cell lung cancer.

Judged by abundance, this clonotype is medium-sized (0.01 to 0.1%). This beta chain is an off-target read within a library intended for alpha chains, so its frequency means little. CDR3 bases: TGTGCCAGCAGCTTAGGGTCCCAAGGAGATACGCAGTATTTT. Its protein is CASSLGSQGDTQYF. This sequence joins TRBV7-6 and TRBJ2-3; D unclear. The ends were cut back, 1 base at V and 5 bases at J, with 10 bases in the middle. The CDR3 has 14 residues. Germline CDR1 SGHVS, CDR2 FNYEAQ. The full variable domain, its missing parts supplied by reference TRBV7-6 and TRBJ2-3, is GAGVSQSPRYKVTKRGQDVALRCDPISGHVSLYWYRQALGQGPEFLTYFNYEAQQDKSGLPNDRFSAERPEGSISTLTIQRTEQRDSAMYRCASSLGSQGDTQYFGPGTRLTVL.

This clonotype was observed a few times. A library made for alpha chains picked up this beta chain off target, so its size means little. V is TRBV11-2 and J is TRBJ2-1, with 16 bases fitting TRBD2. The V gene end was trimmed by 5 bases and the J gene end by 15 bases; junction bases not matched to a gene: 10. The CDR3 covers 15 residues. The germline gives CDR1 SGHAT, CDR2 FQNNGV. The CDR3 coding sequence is TGTGCCAGCAGCGAGGCGGGACTAGCGGGAGGGAGACTGTTCTTC. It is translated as CASSEAGLAGGRLFF.

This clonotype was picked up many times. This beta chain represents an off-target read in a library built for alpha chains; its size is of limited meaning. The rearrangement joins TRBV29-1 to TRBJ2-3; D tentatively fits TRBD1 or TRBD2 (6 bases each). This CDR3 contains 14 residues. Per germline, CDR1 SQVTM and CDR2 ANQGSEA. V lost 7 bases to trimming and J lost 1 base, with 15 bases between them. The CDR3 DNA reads TGCAGCGCCACGGGGGCGAAAGGCACAGATACGCAGTATTTT. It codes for CSATGAKGTDTQYF.

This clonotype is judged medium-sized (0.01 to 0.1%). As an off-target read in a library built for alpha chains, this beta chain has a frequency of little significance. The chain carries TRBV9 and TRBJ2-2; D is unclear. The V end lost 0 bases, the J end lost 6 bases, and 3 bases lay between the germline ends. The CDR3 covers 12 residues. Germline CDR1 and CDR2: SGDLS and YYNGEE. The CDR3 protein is CASSVASGELFF. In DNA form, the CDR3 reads TGTGCCAGCAGCGTAGCTTCCGGGGAGCTGTTTTTT.

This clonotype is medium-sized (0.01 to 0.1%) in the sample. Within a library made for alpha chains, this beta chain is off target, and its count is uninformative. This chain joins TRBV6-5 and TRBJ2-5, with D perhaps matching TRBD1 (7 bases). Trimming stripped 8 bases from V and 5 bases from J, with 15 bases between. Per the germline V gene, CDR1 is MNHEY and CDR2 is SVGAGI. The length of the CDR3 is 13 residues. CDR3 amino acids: CASGRDSGETQYF. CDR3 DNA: TGTGCCAGCGGCCGGGACAGCGGGGAGACCCAGTACTTC.

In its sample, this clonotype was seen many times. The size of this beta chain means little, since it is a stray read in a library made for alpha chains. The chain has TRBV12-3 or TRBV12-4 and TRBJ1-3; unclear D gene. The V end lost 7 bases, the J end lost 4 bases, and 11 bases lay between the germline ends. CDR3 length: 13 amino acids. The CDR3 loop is CASNPELGNTIYF. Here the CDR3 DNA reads TGTGCCAGCAATCCAGAGCTCGGAAACACCATATATTTT.

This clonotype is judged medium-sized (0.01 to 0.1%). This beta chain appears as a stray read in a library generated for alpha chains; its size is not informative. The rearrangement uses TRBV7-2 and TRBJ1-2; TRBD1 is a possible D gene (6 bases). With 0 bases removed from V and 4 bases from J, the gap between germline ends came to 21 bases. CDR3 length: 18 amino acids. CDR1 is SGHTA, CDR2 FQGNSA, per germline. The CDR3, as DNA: TGTGCCAGCAGCTTAGCAGGGTCAGGCGGGGGCATCATCTATGGCTACACCTTC. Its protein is CASSLAGSGGGIIYGYTF.

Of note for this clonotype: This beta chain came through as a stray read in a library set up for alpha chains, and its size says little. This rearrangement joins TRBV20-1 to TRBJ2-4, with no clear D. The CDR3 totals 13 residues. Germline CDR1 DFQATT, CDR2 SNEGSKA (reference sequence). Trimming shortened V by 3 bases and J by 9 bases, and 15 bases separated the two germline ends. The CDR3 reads CSASEPAWGIQYF. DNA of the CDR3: TGCAGTGCTAGTGAGCCGGCCTGGGGCATTCAGTACTTC.

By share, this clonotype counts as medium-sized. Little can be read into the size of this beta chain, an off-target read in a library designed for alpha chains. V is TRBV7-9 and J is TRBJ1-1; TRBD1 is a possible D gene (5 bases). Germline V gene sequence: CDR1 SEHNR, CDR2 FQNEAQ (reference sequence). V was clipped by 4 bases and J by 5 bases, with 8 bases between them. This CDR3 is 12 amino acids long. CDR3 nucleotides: TGTGCCAGCAGCTCAAAGGGGACTGAAGCTTTCTTT. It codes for CASSSKGTEAFF.

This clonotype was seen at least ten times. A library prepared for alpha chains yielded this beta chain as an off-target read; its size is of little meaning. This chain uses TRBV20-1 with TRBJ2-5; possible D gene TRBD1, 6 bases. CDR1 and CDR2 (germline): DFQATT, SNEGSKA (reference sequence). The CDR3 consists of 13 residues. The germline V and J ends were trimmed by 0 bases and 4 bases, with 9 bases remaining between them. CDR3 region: CSARDPRGETQYF. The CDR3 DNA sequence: TGCAGTGCTAGAGATCCCAGGGGAGAGACCCAGTACTTC.

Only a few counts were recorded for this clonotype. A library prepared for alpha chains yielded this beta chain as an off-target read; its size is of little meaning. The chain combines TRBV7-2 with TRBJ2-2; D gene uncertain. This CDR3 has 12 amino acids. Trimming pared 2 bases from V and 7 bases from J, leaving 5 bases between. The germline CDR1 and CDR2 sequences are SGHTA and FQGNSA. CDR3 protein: CASSLLVGELFF. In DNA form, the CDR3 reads TGTGCCAGCAGCTTACTGGTCGGGGAGCTGTTTTTT.